The 6 T cell receptor beta chains below come from one sample, sequenced in a study of blood T cell repertoires in COVID-19 (TCRdb year 2020). Library prep was done by the immunoSEQ multiplex PCR assay. TCRdb took over this immuneACCESS table, retaining in-frame rearrangements with V and J assigned. Such tables are incomplete; in checked studies, under half of the missing clones stem from an unresolved V gene, and the remainder is unexplained. This sample has 35,000 to 45,000 clones in its table, and more than 85% of those were observed once. The ten largest clonotypes hold 19% of the sample. The sequenced sample consisted of peripheral blood. Every receptor here comes from a man between 65 and 79 years old with acute or convalescent COVID-19.

The rearrangement joins TRBV10-3 to TRBJ1-1; D not certain. Germline loops: CDR1 ENHRY, CDR2 SYGVKD. V was cut by 0 bases and J by 7 bases, with 12 bases left in between. The CDR3 runs 14 residues. The CDR3: CAISESGGPNEAFF. The DNA for the CDR3 is TGTGCCATCAGTGAGTCGGGTGGGCCCAATGAAGCTTTCTTT.

V is TRBV11-2 and J is TRBJ1-4, with 9 bases that match TRBD1. This CDR3 comprises 15 residues. Germline V gene data show CDR1 as SGHAT and CDR2 as FQNNGV. The V gene end was trimmed by 5 bases and the J gene end by 8 bases; junction bases not matched to a gene: 9. CDR3 sequence (DNA): TGTGCCAGCAGCATCGGGACAGGGATAGGGGAAAAACTGTTTTTT. Its translation: CASSIGTGIGEKLFF.

The chain recombines TRBV5-5 with TRBJ1-1; perhaps TRBD1 as D (5 bases). The CDR3 is made up of 14 amino acids. With 4 bases removed from V and 1 base from J, the gap between germline ends came to 11 bases. The germline V gene encodes CDR1 SGHKS and CDR2 YYEKEE (reference sequence). CDR3 sequence (DNA): TGTGCCAGCAGCCCCTACAGGAGGAACACTGAAGCTTTCTTT. Its protein product is CASSPYRRNTEAFF.

V and J are TRBV4-2 and TRBJ1-1, with D uncertain. Trimming took 2 bases from V and 8 from J, leaving 9 bases between them. This CDR3 region has 12 residues. CDR1 is LGHNA, CDR2 YNFKEQ, per germline. The CDR3 region is CASSQRVSEAFF. CDR3 nucleotide sequence: TGTGCCAGCAGCCAACGGGTTTCCGAAGCTTTCTTT.

The CDR3 spells CASSKGQALLVADTQYF. CDR3 bases: TGTGCCAGCAGCAAAGGACAGGCCCTACTTGTCGCAGATACGCAGTATTTT. The V call is TRBV21-1, the J call TRBJ2-3; the table's D call TRBD1 went unverified against the DNA. TRBV21-1 is a documented pseudogene. The length of the CDR3 is 17 residues.

The rearrangement joins TRBV7-9 to TRBJ2-7, with 8 bases aligning to TRBD2. V shed 0 bases, J shed 0 bases, and the junction held 10 bases outside the gene matches. Germline V lookup: CDR1 SEHNR, CDR2 FQNEAQ (reference sequence). CDR3 size: 18 residues. DNA for the CDR3: TGTGCCAGCAGCTTAGCCTTGGGTAGCGGGACTAACTCCTACGAGCAGTACTTC. It is translated as CASSLALGSGTNSYEQYF.